The 7 T cell receptor beta chains below all came from one sample that was sequenced in a study of Tregs in tolerant kidney transplant recipients (dated by TCRdb to between 2017 and 2020). The receptor library was made with the immunoSEQ multiplex PCR assay. TCRdb carries this immuneACCESS record with in-frame sequences only. Its versions omit some clonotypes, under half of them owing to an unresolved V gene in the studies checked, with the rest unexplained. This sample holds tens of thousands of clones; over 85% were observed only once. More than 1.5% of the sample rests with the top ten. The transplants used related donors with nonmyeloablative bone marrow transplantation, and mixed chimerism in the human trials was transient. This sample comprised CD4+ T cells from blood (PBMCs), obtained 12 months after the transplant. The origin of the receptors is a human patient who received a combined kidney and bone marrow transplant. After a transplant, some T cells may be the graft donor's own cells.

The chain is built from TRBV5-6 and TRBJ2-5, with 8 bases that match TRBD1. The V gene end was trimmed by 2 bases and the J gene end by 1 base; junction bases not matched to a gene: 4. This CDR3 has 15 amino acids. The V gene's germline CDR1 is SGHDT and CDR2 YYEEEE. The CDR3 DNA reads TGTGCCAGCAGCTTAGTCACAGGGGGCCAAGAGACCCAGTACTTC. It translates to CASSLVTGGQETQYF.

The chain combines TRBV10-3 with TRBJ2-1; the match to TRBD1 covers 11 bases. The CDR3 is made up of 13 amino acids. The V and J ends lost 10 bases and 4 bases, in that order; junction bases with no gene match: 3. Germline loops: CDR1 ENHRY, CDR2 SYGVKD. The CDR3 loop reads CATGTGGYNEQFF. In nucleotides, the CDR3 is TGTGCCACTGGGACAGGGGGTTACAATGAGCAGTTCTTC.

This chain links TRBV11-3 with TRBJ2-7; D call uncertain. Germline V gene lookup returns CDR1 SGHNT and CDR2 YENEEA. Between the trimmed V and J ends, which lost 5 bases and 3 bases, there was a span of 14 bases. CDR3 length: 14 residues. The CDR3 nucleotides read TGTGCCAGCAGCCCCCATGGCCCAAACTACGAGCAGTACTTC. This sequence encodes CASSPHGPNYEQYF. The full variable domain, in which reference TRBV11-3 and TRBJ2-7 provide the parts outside the CDR3, is EAGVVQSPRYKIIEKKQPVAFWCNPISGHNTLYWYLQNLGQGPELLIRYENEEAVDDSQLPKDRFSAERLKGVDSTLKIQPAELGDSAVYLCASSPHGPNYEQYFGPGTRLTVT.

The V call is TRBV28, the J call TRBJ2-1; 9 nucleotides line up with TRBD1. Per the germline V gene, CDR1 is MDHEN and CDR2 is SYDVKM. V was pared by 5 bases and J by 12 bases, with 8 bases of the junction left unmatched. The CDR3 length is 13 residues. The CDR3 DNA follows: TGTGCCAGCAGTCCGAGACGACAGGGGGGGCAGTTCTTC. Translation gives CASSPRRQGGQFF.

The chain is built from TRBV19 and TRBJ2-1, with 9 bases matching TRBD2. Germline V gene sequence: CDR1 LNHDA, CDR2 SQIVND (reference sequence). This CDR3 has 15 amino acids. With V trimmed by 6 bases and J by 2 bases, 5 bases remained unmatched. This CDR3 is CASSLSGSPYNEQFF. CDR3 bases: TGTGCCAGTAGCCTTAGCGGGAGTCCCTACAATGAGCAGTTCTTC.

The CDR3 DNA reads TGTGCCAGCAGCCAAGGGCACTCGGGACATTACTCCTACAATGAGCAGTTCTTC. It codes for CASSQGHSGHYSYNEQFF. The rearrangement joins TRBV14 to TRBJ2-1, with D possibly being TRBD1 (6 bases). V dropped 1 base and J dropped 0 bases, with 16 bases sitting between them. In germline, CDR1 is SGHDN, CDR2 FVKESK. The CDR3 spans 18 residues.

The chain recombines TRBV28 with TRBJ1-2; 8 nucleotides line up with TRBD1. With V trimmed by 7 bases and J by 9 bases, 13 bases remained unmatched. This CDR3 has 14 residues. The germline V gene encodes CDR1 MDHEN and CDR2 SYDVKM. The CDR3, as DNA: TGTGCCAGCACCTCCCCTCCAGGGGGCGAGAGCTACACCTTC. This codes for CASTSPPGGESYTF.